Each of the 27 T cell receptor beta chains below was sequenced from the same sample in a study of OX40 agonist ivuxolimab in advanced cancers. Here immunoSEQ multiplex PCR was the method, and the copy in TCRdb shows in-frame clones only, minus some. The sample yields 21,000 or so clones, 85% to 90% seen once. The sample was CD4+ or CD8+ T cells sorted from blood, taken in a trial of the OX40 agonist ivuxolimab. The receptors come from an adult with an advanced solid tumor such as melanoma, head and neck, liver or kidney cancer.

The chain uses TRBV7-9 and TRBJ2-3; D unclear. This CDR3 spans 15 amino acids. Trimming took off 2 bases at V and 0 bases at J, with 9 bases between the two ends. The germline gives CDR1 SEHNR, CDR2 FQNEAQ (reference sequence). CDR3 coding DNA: TGTGCCAGCAGCTTATTTGATTCTAGCACAGATACGCAGTATTTT. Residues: CASSLFDSSTDTQYF.

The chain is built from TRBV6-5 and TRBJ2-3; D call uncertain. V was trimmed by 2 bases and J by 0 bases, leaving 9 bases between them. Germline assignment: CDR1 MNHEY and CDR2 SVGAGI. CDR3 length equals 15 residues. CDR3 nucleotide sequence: TGTGCCAGCAGTTACCCTGCGATTAGCACAGATACGCAGTATTTT. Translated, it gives CASSYPAISTDTQYF.

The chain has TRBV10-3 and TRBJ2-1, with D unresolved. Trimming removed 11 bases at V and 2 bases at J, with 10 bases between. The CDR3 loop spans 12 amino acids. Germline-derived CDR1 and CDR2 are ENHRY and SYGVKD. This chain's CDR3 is CASTDTYNEQFF. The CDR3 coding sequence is TGTGCCTCCACCGACACCTACAATGAGCAGTTCTTC.

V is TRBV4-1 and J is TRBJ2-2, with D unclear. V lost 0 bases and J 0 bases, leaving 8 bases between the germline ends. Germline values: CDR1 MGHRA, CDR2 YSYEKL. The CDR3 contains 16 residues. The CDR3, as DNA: TGCGCCAGCAGCCAAGATACATCGGCGAACACCGGGGAGCTGTTTTTT. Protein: CASSQDTSANTGELFF.

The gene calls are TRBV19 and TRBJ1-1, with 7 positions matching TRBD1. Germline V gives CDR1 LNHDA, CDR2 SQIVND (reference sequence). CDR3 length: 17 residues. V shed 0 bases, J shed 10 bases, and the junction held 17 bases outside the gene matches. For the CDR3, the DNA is TGTGCCAGTAGTATAGATTTGTTCGAGGGACAGCCCCGTGGAGCTTTCTTT. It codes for CASSIDLFEGQPRGAFF.

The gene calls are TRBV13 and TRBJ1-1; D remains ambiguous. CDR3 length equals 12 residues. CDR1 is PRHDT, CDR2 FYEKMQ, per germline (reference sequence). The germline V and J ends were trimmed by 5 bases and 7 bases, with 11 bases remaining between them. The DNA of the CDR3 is TGTGCCAGCAGCAACGGAGGCGATGAAGCTTTCTTT. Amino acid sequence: CASSNGGDEAFF.

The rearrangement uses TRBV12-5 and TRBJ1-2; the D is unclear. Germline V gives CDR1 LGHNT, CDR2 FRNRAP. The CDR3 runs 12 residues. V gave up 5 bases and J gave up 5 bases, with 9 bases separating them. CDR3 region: CASGTPGYGYTF. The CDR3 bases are TGTGCTAGTGGTACACCGGGATATGGCTACACCTTC.

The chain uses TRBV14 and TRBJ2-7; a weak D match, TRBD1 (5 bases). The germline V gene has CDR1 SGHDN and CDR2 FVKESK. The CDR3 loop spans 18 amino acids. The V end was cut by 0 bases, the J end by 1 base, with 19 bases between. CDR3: CASSQDHRGSAVSYEQYF. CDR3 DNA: TGTGCCAGCAGCCAAGATCATAGGGGCTCGGCGGTTTCCTACGAGCAGTACTTC. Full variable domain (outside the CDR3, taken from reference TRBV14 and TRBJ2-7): EAGVTQFPSHSVIEKGQTVTLRCDPISGHDNLYWYRRVMGKEIKFLLHFVKESKQDESGMPNNRFLAERTGGTYSTLKVQPAELEDSGVYFCASSQDHRGSAVSYEQYFGPGTRLTVT.

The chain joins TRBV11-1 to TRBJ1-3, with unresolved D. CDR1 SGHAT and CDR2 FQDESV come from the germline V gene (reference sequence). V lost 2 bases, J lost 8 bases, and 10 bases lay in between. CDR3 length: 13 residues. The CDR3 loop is CASSLIMTDTIYF. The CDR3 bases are TGTGCCAGCAGCTTAATTATGACGGACACCATATATTTT.

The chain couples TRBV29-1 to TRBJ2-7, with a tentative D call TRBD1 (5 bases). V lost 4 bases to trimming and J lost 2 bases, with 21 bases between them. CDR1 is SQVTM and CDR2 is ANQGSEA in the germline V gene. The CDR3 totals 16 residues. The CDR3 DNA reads TGCAGCGTTGTCCTAGTCGAGCTCAGGGCTACCTACGAGCAGTACTTC. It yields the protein CSVVLVELRATYEQYF.

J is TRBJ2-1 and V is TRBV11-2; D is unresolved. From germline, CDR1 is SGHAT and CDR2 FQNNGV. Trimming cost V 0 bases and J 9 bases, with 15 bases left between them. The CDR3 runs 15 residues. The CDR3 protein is CASSLELGWQSEQFF. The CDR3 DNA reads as TGTGCCAGCAGCTTAGAGCTTGGGTGGCAAAGTGAGCAGTTCTTC. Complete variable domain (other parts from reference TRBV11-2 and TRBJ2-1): EAGVAQSPRYKIIEKRQSVAFWCNPISGHATLYWYQQILGQGPKLLIQFQNNGVVDDSQLPKDRFSAERLKGVDSTLKIQPAKLEDSAVYLCASSLELGWQSEQFFGPGTRLTVL.

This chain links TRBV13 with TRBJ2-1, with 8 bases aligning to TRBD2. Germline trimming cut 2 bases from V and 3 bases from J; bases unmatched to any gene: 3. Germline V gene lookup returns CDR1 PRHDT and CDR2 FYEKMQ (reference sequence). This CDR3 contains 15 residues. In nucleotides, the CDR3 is TGTGCCAGCAGCTTAATAGGGACTAGCTACAATGAGCAGTTCTTC. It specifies CASSLIGTSYNEQFF. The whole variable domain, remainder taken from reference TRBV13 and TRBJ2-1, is AAGVIQSPRHLIKEKRETATLKCYPIPRHDTVYWYQQGPGQDPQFLISFYEKMQSDKGSIPDRFSAQQFSDYHSELNMSSLELGDSALYFCASSLIGTSYNEQFFGPGTRLTVL.

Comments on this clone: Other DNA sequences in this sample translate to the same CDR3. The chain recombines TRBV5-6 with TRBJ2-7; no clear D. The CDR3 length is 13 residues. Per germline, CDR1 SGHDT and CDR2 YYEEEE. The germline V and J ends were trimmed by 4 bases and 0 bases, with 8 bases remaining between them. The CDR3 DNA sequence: TGTGCCAGCAGCGCCGGTAGCTCCTACGAGCAGTACTTC. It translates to CASSAGSSYEQYF.

CDR3 in DNA: TGTGCCAGTAGTAATGGGACACCTTATAATTCACCCCTCCACTTT. Translating it yields CASSNGTPYNSPLHF. The genes are TRBV19 and TRBJ1-6, with D perhaps TRBD1 (6 bases). Germline-derived CDR1 and CDR2 are LNHDA and SQIVND (reference sequence). Trimming removed 4 bases from V and 4 bases from J, with 11 bases in between. The CDR3 loop spans 15 amino acids.

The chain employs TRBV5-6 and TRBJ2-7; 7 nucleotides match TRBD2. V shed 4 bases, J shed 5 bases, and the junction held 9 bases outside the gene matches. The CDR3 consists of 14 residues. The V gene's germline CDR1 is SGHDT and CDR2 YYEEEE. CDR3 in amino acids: CASSHRLASHEQYF. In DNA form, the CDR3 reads TGTGCCAGCAGCCATCGACTAGCTTCCCACGAGCAGTACTTC.

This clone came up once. The DNA for the CDR3 is TGTGCCAGCAGTTACAGGGTTGGTGAAAAACTGTTTTTT. It encodes CASSYRVGEKLFF. The chain couples TRBV28 to TRBJ1-4; possible D gene TRBD1, 6 bases. V dropped 4 bases and J dropped 7 bases, with 10 bases sitting between them. This CDR3 is built from 13 residues. Germline V lookup: CDR1 MDHEN, CDR2 SYDVKM. The entire variable domain, with the rest obtained from reference TRBV28 and TRBJ1-4, is as follows: DVKVTQSSRYLVKRTGEKVFLECVQDMDHENMFWYRQDPGLGLRLIYFSYDVKMKEKGDIPEGYSVSREKKERFSLILESASTNQTSMYLCASSYRVGEKLFFGSGTQLSVL.

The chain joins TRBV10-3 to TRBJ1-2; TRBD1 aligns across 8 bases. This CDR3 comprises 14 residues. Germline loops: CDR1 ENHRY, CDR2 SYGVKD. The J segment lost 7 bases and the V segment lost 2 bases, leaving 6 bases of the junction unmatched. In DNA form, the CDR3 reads TGTGCCATCAGTGAGAGGACAGGGCACTCTGGCTACACCTTC. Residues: CAISERTGHSGYTF.

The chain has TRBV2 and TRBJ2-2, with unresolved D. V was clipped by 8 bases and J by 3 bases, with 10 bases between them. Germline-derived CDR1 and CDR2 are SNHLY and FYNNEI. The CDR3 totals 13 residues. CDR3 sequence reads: CASAQFDTGELFF. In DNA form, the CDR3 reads TGTGCCAGCGCACAGTTTGACACCGGGGAGCTGTTTTTT.

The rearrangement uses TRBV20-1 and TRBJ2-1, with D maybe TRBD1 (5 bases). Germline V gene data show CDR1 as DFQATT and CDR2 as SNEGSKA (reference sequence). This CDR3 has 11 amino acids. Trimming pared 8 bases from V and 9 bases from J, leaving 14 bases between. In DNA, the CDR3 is TGCAGTCGCAGGGTGTTGAGTGAGCAGTTCTTC. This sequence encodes CSRRVLSEQFF.

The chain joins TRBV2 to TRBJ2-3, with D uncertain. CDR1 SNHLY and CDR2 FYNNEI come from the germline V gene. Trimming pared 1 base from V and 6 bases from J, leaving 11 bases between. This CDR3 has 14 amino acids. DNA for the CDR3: TGTGCCAGCAGTGAAGACTTTGTCGGGGATACGCAGTATTTT. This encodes CASSEDFVGDTQYF.

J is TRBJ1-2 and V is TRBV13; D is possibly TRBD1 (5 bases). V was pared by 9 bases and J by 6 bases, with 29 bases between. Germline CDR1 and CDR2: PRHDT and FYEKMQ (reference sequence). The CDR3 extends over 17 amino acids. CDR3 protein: CARGVEPGRARTDGYTF. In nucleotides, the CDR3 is TGTGCCAGGGGGGTTGAGCCGGGACGGGCGAGAACTGATGGCTACACCTTC.

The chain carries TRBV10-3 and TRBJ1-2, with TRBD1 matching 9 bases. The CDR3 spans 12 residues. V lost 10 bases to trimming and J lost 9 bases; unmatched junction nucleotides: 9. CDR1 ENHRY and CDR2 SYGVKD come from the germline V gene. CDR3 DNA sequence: TGTGCCACAATAGGGACAGGGCACAGCTACACCTTC. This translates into CATIGTGHSYTF.

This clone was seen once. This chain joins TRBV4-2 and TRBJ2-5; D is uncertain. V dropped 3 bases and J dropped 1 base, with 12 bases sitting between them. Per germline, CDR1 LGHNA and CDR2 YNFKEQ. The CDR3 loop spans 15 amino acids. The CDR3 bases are TGTGCCAGCAGCCAGCCAAGACATCCCCAAGAGACCCAGTACTTC. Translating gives CASSQPRHPQETQYF.

In DNA, the CDR3 is TGTGCCAGCAGCGGACGGACAGGGGACAATGAGCAGTTCTTC. It codes for CASSGRTGDNEQFF. The chain has TRBV9 and TRBJ2-1, with 9 bases identical to TRBD1. Trimming removed 3 bases from V and 5 bases from J; junction bases left unmatched: 3. The germline V gene encodes CDR1 SGDLS and CDR2 YYNGEE. The CDR3 totals 14 residues.

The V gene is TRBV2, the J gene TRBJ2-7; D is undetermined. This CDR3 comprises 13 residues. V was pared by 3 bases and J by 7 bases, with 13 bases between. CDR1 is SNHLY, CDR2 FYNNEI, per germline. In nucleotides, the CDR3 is TGTGCCAGCAGTGACCCCCCCATGGGGGAGCAGTACTTC. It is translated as CASSDPPMGEQYF.

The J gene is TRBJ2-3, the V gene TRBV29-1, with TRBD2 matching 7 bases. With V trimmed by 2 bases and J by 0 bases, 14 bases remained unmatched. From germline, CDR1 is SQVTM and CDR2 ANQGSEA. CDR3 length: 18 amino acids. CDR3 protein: CSVEYLAATSVSTDTQYF. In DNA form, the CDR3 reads TGCAGCGTTGAATATCTGGCAGCTACTAGCGTCAGCACAGATACGCAGTATTTT.

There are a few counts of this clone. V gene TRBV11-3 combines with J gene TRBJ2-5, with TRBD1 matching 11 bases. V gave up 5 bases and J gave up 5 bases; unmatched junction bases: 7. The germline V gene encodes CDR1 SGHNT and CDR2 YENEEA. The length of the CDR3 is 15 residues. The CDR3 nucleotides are TGTGCCAGCAGCGCCCGGGACAGGGGGTACGAGACCCAGTACTTC. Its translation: CASSARDRGYETQYF.